This T cell receptor (beta chain) was recorded in a study of control samples from healthy donors and cancer patients. The CDR3 is 16 amino acids. Trimming cost V 4 bases and J 9 bases; bases outside gene matches: 15. Looked up from germline, CDR1 is MNHEY and CDR2 is SVGAGI. This clone was seen a handful of times. Assay: immunoSEQ multiplex PCR; the TCRdb copy retains only in-frame clones and omits some. The top ten hold approximately 12% of the sample, which has about 230,000 clones, roughly 80% seen once. V is TRBV6-5 and J is TRBJ2-7; 10 bases line up with TRBD2. This clonotype was sampled from a woman in her fifties or sixties with lung cancer. The sequencing input was PBMCs. The CDR3: CASSSSSPGLATLQYF. CDR3 nucleotide sequence: TGTGCCAGCAGTTCCTCATCTCCGGGACTAGCGACTTTGCAGTACTTC.